This TCR beta chain was captured by sequencing in a study of cytomegalovirus exposure and HLA in healthy donors. CDR3 length: 13 residues. Germline CDR1 reads MDHEN; CDR2 reads SYDVKM. V was cut by 4 bases and J by 6 bases, with 13 bases left in between. This clone was detected once. Its antigen is not known. Notes on the study in general: Indistinguishable V segments such as TRBV6-2 and TRBV6-3 were excluded.

PCR employed 60 Vbeta and 13 Jbeta primers. Assay: immunoSEQ multiplex PCR; the TCRdb copy retains only in-frame clones and omits some. Among about 250,000 clones listed, approximately 80% were seen once. Material for sequencing was PBMCs. The chain recombines TRBV28 with TRBJ2-7; D remains unclear. The sequence came from a girl aged 2 to 10 in good health and CMV-seronegative. The CDR3 sequence is CASSSDAGREQYF. The CDR3, as DNA: TGTGCCAGCAGTTCAGATGCAGGTCGCGAGCAGTACTTC.